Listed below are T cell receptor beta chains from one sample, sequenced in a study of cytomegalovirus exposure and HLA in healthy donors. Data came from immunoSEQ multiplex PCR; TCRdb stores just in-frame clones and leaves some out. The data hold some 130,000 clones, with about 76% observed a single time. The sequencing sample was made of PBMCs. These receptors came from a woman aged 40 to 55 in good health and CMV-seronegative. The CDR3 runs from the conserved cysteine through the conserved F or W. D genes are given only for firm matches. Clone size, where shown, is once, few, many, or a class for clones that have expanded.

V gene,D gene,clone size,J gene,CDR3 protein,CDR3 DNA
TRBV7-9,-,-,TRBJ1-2,CSSSSRSGHGYTF,TGTTCCAGCAGCTCTAGGTCAGGGCATGGCTACACCTTC
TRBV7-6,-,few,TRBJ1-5,CASSADTGSQPQHF,TGTGCCAGCAGCGCGGACACCGGCTCGCAGCCCCAGCATTTT
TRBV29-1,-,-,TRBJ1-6,CSVAEGTTYNSPLHF,TGCAGCGTTGCGGAGGGGACTACTTATAATTCACCCCTCCACTTT
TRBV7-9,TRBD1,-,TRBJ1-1,CASSSWGDSPNTEAFF,TGTGCCAGCAGCTCTTGGGGGGACAGCCCGAACACTGAAGCTTTCTTT
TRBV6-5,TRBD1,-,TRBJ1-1,CASKRPGQGKPEAFF,TGTGCCAGCAAACGCCCCGGACAGGGTAAACCTGAAGCTTTCTTT
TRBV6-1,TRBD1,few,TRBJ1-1,CASSRDRSNTEAFF,TGTGCCAGCAGTCGGGACAGAAGCAACACTGAAGCTTTCTTT
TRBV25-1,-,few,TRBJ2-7,CASSGGAQWDEQYF,TGTGCCAGCAGTGGAGGAGCCCAGTGGGACGAGCAGTACTTC
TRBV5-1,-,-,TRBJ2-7,CASSAGQSDYEQYF,TGCGCCAGCAGCGCGGGACAGTCTGACTACGAGCAGTACTTC
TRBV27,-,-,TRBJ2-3,CASSPENERHTQYF,TGTGCCTCCTCCCCAGAAAACGAGAGGCATACGCAGTATTTT
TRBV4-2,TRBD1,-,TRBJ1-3,CASSQAPSTGLRNTIYF,TGTGCCAGCAGCCAAGCCCCGTCGACAGGGTTGCGAAACACCATATATTTT
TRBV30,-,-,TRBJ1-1,CAWSGRGTPNTEAFF,TGTGCCTGGAGTGGAAGGGGCACTCCGAACACTGAAGCTTTCTTT
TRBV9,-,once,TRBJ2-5,CASSVGVEGTQYF,TGTGCCAGCAGCGTAGGTGTTGAGGGGACCCAGTACTTC
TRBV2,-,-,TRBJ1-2,CASSLGTNYGYTF,TGTGCCAGCAGCCTCGGGACAAACTATGGCTACACCTTC
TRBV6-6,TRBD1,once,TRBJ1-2,CASNKGQYYTF,TGTGCCAGCAACAAGGGACAGTACTACACCTTC
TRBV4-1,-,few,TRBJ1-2,CASSQDPQGYYGYTF,TGCGCCAGCAGCCAAGATCCCCAGGGGTACTATGGCTACACCTTC
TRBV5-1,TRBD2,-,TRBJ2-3,CASSFYQRGANTDTQYF,TGCGCCAGCAGCTTTTACCAGCGGGGGGCCAACACAGATACGCAGTATTTT
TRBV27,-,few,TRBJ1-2,CASSLSTEHYGYTF,TGTGCCAGCAGTTTATCCACAGAGCACTATGGCTACACCTTC
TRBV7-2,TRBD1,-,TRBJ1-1,CASSPWTGESTEAFF,TGTGCCAGCAGCCCTTGGACAGGGGAGAGCACTGAAGCTTTCTTT
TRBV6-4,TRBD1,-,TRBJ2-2,CASSTGDDTGELFF,TGTGCCAGCAGTACAGGGGACGACACCGGGGAGCTGTTTTTT
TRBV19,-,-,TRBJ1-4,CASSRGQGEKLFF,TGTGCCAGTAGTAGGGGGCAGGGTGAAAAACTGTTTTTT
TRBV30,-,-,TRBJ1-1,CAWDIQGMTEAFF,TGTGCCTGGGATATTCAGGGGATGACTGAAGCTTTCTTT
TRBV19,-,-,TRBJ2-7,CASSRGEGYEQYF,TGTGCCAGCAGTAGGGGAGAAGGGTACGAGCAGTACTTC
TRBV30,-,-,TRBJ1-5,CAWRGSGDSQPQHF,TGTGCCTGGAGAGGATCAGGGGATTCTCAGCCCCAGCATTTT
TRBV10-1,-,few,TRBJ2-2,CASSYAGSNTGELFF,TGCGCCAGCAGTTATGCAGGGTCGAACACCGGGGAGCTGTTTTTT
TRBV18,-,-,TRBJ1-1,CASSPARGRTEAFF,TGTGCCAGCTCACCCGCCAGGGGTAGGACTGAAGCTTTCTTT
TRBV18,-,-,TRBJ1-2,CASSPLQGTHYGYTF,TGTGCCAGCTCACCACTTCAGGGGACACACTATGGCTACACCTTC
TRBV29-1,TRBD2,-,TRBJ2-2,CSVEAPGGALNTGELFF,TGCAGCGTTGAAGCTCCGGGAGGGGCCCTAAACACCGGGGAGCTGTTTTTT
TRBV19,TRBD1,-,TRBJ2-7,CASSITGQGTYEQYF,TGTGCCAGTAGTATAACAGGACAGGGCACCTACGAGCAGTACTTC
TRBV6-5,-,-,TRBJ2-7,CASSYHQGNGEQYF,TGTGCCAGCAGTTACCACCAGGGGAATGGCGAGCAGTACTTC
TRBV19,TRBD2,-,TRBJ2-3,CASSISGGTPSKSTDTQYF,TGTGCCAGTAGTATATCGGGGGGGACACCTTCCAAAAGCACAGATACGCAGTATTTT
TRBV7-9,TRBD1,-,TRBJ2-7,CASSFRQGAGEQYF,TGTGCCAGCAGCTTCAGGCAGGGGGCGGGAGAGCAGTACTTC
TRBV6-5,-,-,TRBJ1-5,CASSYSGEGNQPQHF,TGTGCCAGCAGTTACTCAGGGGAGGGCAATCAGCCCCAGCATTTT
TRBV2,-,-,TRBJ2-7,CASSPSYEQYF,TGTGCCAGCAGTCCTTCCTACGAGCAGTACTTC
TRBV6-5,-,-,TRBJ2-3,CASSYSRGGGDTQYF,TGTGCCAGCAGTTACTCGAGGGGGGGCGGAGATACGCAGTATTTT
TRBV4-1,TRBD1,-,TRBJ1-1,CASSQTGVFTEAFF,TGCGCCAGCAGCCAGACAGGGGTTTTTACTGAAGCTTTCTTT
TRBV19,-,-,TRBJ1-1,CATQGNTEAFF,TGTGCCACCCAGGGGAACACTGAAGCTTTCTTT
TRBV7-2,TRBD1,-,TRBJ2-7,CASSLTGSWYEQYF,TGTGCCAGCAGTCTGACAGGGAGTTGGTACGAGCAGTACTTC
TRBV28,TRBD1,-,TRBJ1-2,CASSLAVGTGDGYTF,TGTGCCAGCAGTCTAGCCGTGGGGACAGGGGATGGCTACACCTTC
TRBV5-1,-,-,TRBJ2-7,CASSLGQTNSYEQYF,TGCGCCAGCAGCTTGGGGCAGACAAACTCCTACGAGCAGTACTTC
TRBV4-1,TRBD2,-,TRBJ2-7,CASSQDPLGGGYEQYF,TGCGCCAGCAGCCAAGACCCCCTCGGGGGGGGCTACGAGCAGTACTTC
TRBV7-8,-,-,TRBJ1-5,CASSLSLQPQHF,TGTGCCAGCAGCTTATCTCTCCAGCCCCAGCATTTT
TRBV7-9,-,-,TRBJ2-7,CASSLEAGEQYF,TGTGCCAGCAGCTTAGAGGCGGGGGAGCAGTACTTC
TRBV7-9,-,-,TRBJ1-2,CASSEDFDGYTF,TGTGCCAGCAGCGAAGACTTTGATGGCTACACCTTC
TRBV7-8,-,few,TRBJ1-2,CASSLDYRGGYTF,TGTGCCAGCAGCTTAGATTATAGGGGGGGCTACACCTTC
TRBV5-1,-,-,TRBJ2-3,CASSEYARGSTDTQYF,TGCGCCAGCAGTGAGTATGCTCGGGGTAGCACAGATACGCAGTATTTT
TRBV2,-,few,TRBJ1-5,CASLDTYSNQPQHF,TGTGCCAGCCTTGACACTTATAGCAATCAGCCCCAGCATTTT
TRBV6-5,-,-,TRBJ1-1,CASSKLNEAFF,TGTGCCAGCAGTAAACTGAATGAAGCTTTCTTT
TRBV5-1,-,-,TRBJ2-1,CASSFGSAGNEQFF,TGCGCCAGCAGCTTTGGCAGCGCCGGCAATGAGCAGTTCTTC
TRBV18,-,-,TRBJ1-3,CASSREFVGNTIYF,TGTGCCAGCTCCCGGGAGTTCGTAGGAAACACCATATATTTT
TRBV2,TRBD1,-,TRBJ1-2,CASREGQGFGYTF,TGTGCCAGCAGGGAGGGACAGGGGTTTGGCTACACCTTC
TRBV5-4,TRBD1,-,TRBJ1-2,CASSTGQRAGGYTF,TGTGCCAGCAGCACGGGACAGAGAGCAGGCGGCTACACCTTC
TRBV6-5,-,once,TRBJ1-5,CASGDNYNQPQHF,TGTGCCAGCGGGGACAACTACAATCAGCCCCAGCATTTT
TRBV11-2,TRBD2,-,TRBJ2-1,CASSLDVTSGEQFF,TGTGCCAGCAGCTTAGATGTGACTAGCGGCGAGCAGTTCTTC
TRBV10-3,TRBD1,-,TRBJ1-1,CAIRKIQGKNTEAFF,TGTGCCATCAGAAAAATACAGGGGAAGAACACTGAAGCTTTCTTT
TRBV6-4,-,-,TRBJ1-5,CASMRDTLAQHF,TGTGCCAGCATGAGGGACACTTTGGCCCAGCATTTT
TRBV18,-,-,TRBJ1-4,CASSPMRVPNEKLFF,TGTGCCAGCTCACCAATGCGGGTTCCTAATGAAAAACTGTTTTTT
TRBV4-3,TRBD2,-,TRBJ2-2,CASSQDHRSGGRTGELFF,TGCGCCAGCAGCCAAGATCATCGTAGCGGGGGGAGGACCGGGGAGCTGTTTTTT
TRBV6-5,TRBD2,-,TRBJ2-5,CASSYSTGGRETQYF,TGTGCCAGCAGTTACTCAACGGGGGGGCGTGAGACCCAGTACTTC